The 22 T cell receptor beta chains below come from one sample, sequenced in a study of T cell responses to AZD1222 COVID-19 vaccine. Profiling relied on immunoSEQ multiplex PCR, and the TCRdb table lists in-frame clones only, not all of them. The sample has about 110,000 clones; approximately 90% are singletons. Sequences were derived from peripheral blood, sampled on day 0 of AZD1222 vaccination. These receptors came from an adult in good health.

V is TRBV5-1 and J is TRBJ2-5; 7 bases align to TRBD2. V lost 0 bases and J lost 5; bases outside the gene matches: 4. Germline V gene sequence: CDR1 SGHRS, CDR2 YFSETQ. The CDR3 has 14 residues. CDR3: CASSLGTSQETQYF. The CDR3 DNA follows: TGCGCCAGCAGCTTGGGGACTAGTCAGGAGACCCAGTACTTC.

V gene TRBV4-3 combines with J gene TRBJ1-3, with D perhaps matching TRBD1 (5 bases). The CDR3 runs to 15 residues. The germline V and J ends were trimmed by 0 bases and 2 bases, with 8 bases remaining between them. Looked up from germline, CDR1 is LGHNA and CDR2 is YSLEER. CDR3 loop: CASSQEGAPGNTIYF. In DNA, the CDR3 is TGCGCCAGCAGCCAAGAAGGGGCACCTGGAAACACCATATATTTT.

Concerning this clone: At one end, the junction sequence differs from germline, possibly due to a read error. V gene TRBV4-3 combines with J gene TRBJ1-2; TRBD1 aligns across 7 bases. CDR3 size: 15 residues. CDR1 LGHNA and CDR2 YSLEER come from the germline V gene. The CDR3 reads CASGQETGWTYGYTF. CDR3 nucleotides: TGCGCCAGCGGCCAAGAGACAGGGTGGACTTATGGCTACACCTTC.

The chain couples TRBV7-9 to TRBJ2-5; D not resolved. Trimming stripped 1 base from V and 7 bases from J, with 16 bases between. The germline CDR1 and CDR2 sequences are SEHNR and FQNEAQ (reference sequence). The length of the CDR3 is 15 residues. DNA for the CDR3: TGTGCCAGCAGCTTAGTTGGCCTAAATGAGGTGACCCAGTACTTC. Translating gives CASSLVGLNEVTQYF. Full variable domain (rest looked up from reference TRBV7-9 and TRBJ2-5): DTGVSQNPRHKITKRGQNVTFRCDPISEHNRLYWYRQTLGQGPEFLTYFQNEAQLEKSRLLSDRFSAERPKGSFSTLEIQRTEQGDSAMYLCASSLVGLNEVTQYFGPGTRLLVL.

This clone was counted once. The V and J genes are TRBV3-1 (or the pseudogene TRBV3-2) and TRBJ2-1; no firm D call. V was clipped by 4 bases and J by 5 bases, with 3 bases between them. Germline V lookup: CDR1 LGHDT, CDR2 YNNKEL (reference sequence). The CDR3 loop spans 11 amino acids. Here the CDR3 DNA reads TGTGCCAGCAGCCGCAACAATGAGCAGTTCTTC. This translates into CASSRNNEQFF.

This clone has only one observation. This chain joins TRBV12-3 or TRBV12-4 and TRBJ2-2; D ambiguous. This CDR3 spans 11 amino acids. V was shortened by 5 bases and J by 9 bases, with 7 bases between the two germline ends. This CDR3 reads CASSITRELFF. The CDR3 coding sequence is TGTGCCAGCAGTATCACTCGGGAGCTGTTTTTT.

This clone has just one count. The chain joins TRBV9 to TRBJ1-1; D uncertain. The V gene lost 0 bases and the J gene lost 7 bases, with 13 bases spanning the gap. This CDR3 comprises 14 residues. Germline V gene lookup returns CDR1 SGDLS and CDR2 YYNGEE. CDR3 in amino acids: CASSVGGLGVEAFF. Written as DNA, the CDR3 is TGTGCCAGCAGCGTAGGAGGGCTGGGCGTTGAAGCTTTCTTT.

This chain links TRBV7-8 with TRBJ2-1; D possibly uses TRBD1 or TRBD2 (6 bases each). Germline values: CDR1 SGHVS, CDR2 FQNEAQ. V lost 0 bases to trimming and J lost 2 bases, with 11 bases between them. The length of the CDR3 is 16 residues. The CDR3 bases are TGTGCCAGCAGCTTAGCGGTCGGGGGCACCTACAATGAGCAGTTCTTC. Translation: CASSLAVGGTYNEQFF. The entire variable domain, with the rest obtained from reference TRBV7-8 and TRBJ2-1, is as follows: GAGVSQSPRYKVAKRGQDVALRCDPISGHVSLFWYQQALGQGPEFLTYFQNEAQLDKSGLPSDRFFAERPEGSVSTLKIQRTQQEDSAVYLCASSLAVGGTYNEQFFGPGTRLTVL.

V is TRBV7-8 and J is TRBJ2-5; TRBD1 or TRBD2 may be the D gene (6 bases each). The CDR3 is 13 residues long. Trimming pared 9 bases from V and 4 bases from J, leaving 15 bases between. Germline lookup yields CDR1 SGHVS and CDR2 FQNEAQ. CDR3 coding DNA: TGTGCCAGTGGGGGGCAGGCCCCAGAGACCCAGTACTTC. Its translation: CASGGQAPETQYF.

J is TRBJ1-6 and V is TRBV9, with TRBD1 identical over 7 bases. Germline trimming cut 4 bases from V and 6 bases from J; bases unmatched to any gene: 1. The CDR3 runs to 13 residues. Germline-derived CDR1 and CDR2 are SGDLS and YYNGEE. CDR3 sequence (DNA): TGTGCCAGCAGCAGGGGGCTTAATTCACCCCTCCACTTT. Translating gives CASSRGLNSPLHF.

CDR3 DNA: TGTGCCAGCAGCGGCGTGGATACGCAGTATTTT. Translated, it gives CASSGVDTQYF. The V call is TRBV5-6, the J call TRBJ2-3, with no clear D. V was pared by 4 bases and J by 6 bases, with 6 bases between. Germline V CDR1 and CDR2: SGHDT, YYEEEE. CDR3 size: 11 residues.

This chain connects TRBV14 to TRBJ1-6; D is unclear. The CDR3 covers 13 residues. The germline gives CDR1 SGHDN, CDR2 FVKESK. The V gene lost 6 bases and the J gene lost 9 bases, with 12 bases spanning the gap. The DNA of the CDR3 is TGTGCCAGCAGTTTGGTAAATCGTTCACCCCTCCACTTT. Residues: CASSLVNRSPLHF.

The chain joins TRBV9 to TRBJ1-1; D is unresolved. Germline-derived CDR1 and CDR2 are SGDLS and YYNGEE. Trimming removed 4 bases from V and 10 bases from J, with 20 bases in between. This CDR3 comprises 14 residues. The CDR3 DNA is TGTGCCAGCAGCCCTACCATAGAGCACAGTGGAGCTTTCTTT. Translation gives CASSPTIEHSGAFF.

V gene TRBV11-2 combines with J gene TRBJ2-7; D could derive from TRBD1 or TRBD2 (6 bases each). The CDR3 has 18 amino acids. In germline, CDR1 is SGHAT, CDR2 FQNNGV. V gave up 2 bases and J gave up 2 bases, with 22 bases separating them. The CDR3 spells CASSLLVHGGGFAYEQYF. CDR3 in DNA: TGTGCCAGCAGCTTATTAGTTCATGGAGGGGGGTTCGCCTACGAGCAGTACTTC.

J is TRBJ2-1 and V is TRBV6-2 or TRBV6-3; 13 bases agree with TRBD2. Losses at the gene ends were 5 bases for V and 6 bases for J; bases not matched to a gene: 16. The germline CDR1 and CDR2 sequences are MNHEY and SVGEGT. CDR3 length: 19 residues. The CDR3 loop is CASSQTIIPTSGGGNEQFF. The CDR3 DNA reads TGTGCCAGCAGTCAAACTATAATCCCTACTAGCGGGGGGGGCAATGAGCAGTTCTTC.

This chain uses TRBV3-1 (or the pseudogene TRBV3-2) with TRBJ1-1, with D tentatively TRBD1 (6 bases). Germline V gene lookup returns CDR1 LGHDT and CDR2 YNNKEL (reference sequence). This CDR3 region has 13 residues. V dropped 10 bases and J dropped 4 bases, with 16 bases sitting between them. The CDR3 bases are TGTGCCACCAAACGGATACAGGGCACTGAAGCTTTCTTT. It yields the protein CATKRIQGTEAFF.

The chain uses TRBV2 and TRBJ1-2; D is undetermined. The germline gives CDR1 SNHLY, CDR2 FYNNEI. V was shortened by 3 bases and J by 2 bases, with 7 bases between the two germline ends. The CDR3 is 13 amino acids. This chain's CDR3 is CASSDQGNYGYTF. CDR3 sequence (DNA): TGTGCCAGCAGTGATCAAGGAAACTATGGCTACACCTTC.

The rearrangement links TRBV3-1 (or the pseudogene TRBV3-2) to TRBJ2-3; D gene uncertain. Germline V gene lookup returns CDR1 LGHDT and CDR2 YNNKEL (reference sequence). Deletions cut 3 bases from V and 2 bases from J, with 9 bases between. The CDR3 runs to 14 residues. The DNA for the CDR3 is TGTGCCAGCAGCCAGGGTTGGGCCACAGATACGCAGTATTTT. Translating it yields CASSQGWATDTQYF.

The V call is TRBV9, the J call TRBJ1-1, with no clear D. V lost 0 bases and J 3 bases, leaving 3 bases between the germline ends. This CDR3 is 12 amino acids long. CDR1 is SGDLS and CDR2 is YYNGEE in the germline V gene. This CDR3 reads CASSVGYTEAFF. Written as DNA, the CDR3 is TGTGCCAGCAGCGTAGGGTACACTGAAGCTTTCTTT.

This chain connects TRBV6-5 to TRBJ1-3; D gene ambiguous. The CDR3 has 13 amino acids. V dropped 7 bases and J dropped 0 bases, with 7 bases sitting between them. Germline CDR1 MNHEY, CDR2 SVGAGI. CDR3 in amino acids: CASMAASGNTIYF. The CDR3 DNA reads TGTGCCAGCATGGCCGCCTCTGGAAACACCATATATTTT.

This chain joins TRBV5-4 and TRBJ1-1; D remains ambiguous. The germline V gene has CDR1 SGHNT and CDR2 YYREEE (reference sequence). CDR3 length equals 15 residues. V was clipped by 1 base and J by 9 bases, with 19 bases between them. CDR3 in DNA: TGTGCCAGCAGCTTGTCCTCGGGAGACACTCTTCAAGCTTTCTTT. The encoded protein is CASSLSSGDTLQAFF. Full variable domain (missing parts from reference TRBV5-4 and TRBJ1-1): ETGVTQSPTHLIKTRGQQVTLRCSSQSGHNTVSWYQQALGQGPQFIFQYYREEENGRGNFPPRFSGLQFPNYSSELNVNALELDDSALYLCASSLSSGDTLQAFFGQGTRLTVV.

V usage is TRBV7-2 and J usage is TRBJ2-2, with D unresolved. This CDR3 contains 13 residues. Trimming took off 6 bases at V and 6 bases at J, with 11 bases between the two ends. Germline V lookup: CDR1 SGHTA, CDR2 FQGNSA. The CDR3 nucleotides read TGTGCCAGCAGGGAACTCCTGGCCGGGGAGCTGTTTTTT. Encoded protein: CASRELLAGELFF.